The present entry profiles one TCR beta chain with its context. This receptor's antigen is unknown. No quality values exist for individual bases; no much larger clone is one base distant. From the germline V gene (reference sequence), CDR1 is MNHEY and CDR2 is SMNVEV. Inclusive of the bounding cysteine and phenylalanine, the CDR3 is 15 residues long. CDR3 DNA is the only sequence kept; it has 45 bases, read in frame from the first base. V lost 5 bases and J lost 6 bases, and the count of bases not matched to a germline gene is 8. This sample is part of a study of cytomegalovirus exposure and HLA in healthy donors (TCRdb year 2017). The study in broad terms: According to an earlier analysis of 587 of the donors, 150 million to 200 million T cells yielded some 120 million unique TCR beta sequences and about 300 Gb of sequence data. An early release that covered about 600 HLA-typed donors contained around 330 gigabases of sequencing data and tens of millions of unique TCR sequences. Of the roughly 400 genotyped donors, over 80% were placed in the genetic ancestry cluster associated with self-reported Caucasian donors. The study aimed to test whether signatures of past pathogen exposure could be identified by cataloging public T cell receptors. The T cell repertoires of 666 subjects were profiled by immunosequencing and related to cytomegalovirus serostatus. A separate validation cohort of more than 100 different subjects was used in addition to the approximately 640-subject first cohort. To predict cytomegalovirus infection status, the study brought together high-throughput TCR immunosequencing, statistical association of individual TCRs with disease status, and machine learning. A later analysis re-examined previously published TCR beta repertoires from more than 650 donors and added high-resolution HLA genotyping to investigate patterns of TCR occurrence. The later analysis used no new phenotypic data to find candidate immune exposures, relying instead on TCR beta sequences and their occurrence across donors. An earlier analysis of around 540 of the donors applied high-throughput TCR beta sequencing to assess whether each TCR beta V gene segment acted as functional or pseudogenic. Donor age, sex, ethnicity and CMV serostatus were compiled alongside the repertoire data. Genome-wide SNP genotypes for about 55% of the roughly 670 donors were used in a later genetic analysis, which treated that subset as a discovery cohort. All discovery cohort repertoires had been generated on a single sequencing platform. Class I and class II HLA loci were covered by the typing at four-digit resolution. Typing coverage varied by locus: about 629-630 donors for A, B, C, DRB1 and DQB1; roughly 520 for DQA1; nearly 610 for DPA1; about 450 for DPB1. Five DR-DQ haplotypes were handled as single units for association and clustering because linkage in the cohort was strong. Among roughly 400 genotyped donors of the cohort, an average of approximately 240,000 unique TCR beta nucleotide sequences was sequenced per donor, of which about 19% were non-productive. Broader findings and caveats from the paper: In a later genetic analysis, fewer N-insertions in productive TCRs were reported among donors in an Asian-associated ancestry cluster than the roughly 700-donor mean. Linkage disequilibrium might explain the correlated functional status among segregating V segments, but an unknown experimental factor could not be excluded. In a later analysis, the rate of TCR association differed among HLA loci, with DRB1 alleles having the most associated TCRs and HLA-C alleles having the fewest. Because counts were too low, about 17 rarely observed V segments, including chromosome 9 orphons, were excluded from the earlier analysis of a few hundred of the donors. CMV serostatus was the only immune exposure information available for the cohort. This cohort had only TCR beta chains sequenced, and the lack of alpha or paired-chain data limited which features could be detected. Broadly in line with IMGT annotations, most TCR beta V segments showed up in productive rearrangements about 90% or about 30% of the time in an earlier analysis of 450 to 750 of the donors. The 87-base-pair reads could not distinguish some IMGT-functional V segments, including TRBV6-2 and TRBV6-3, so those segments were excluded. In both the original and validation cohorts, the classifier was reported to diagnose cytomegalovirus status with high specificity and sensitivity. According to a later analysis, most CMV-associated TCR beta chains appeared to be HLA-restricted, and the HLA associations seemed to be driven largely by CMV exposure. An association between a missense DCLRE1C variant and V-gene and J-gene trimming of TCR beta chains was found in a later genetic analysis and replicated in an independent cohort. A cluster of highly shared sequence variants was judged likely to be a technical artifact of the sequencing pipeline. Assigning TCR associations to individual alleles was difficult when HLA alleles, especially DR and DQ, strongly co-occurred. A later analysis reported that several top co-occurrence clusters appeared linked to parvovirus B19, influenza, CMV and Epstein-Barr virus. HLA typing was unavailable for some donors at each locus, so association tests used only the typed subset. The study gave a list of roughly 150 TCR beta chains associated with cytomegalovirus. Sequencing depth was assumed to be roughly uniform across donors in the presence/absence analyses, though that assumption may not hold. According to the authors, the approach could potentially be generalized to other disease states and immunological phenotypes. Compared with equally common non-associated chains, HLA-associated TCR beta chains in a later analysis were more clonally expanded and had lower generation probabilities. A few of the identified cytomegalovirus-associated TCR beta chains were confirmed in vitro to be specific for cytomegalovirus antigens. A further reported finding was that TCR beta sequences accurately predicted the HLA-A and HLA-B alleles for most subjects in the first cohort. Across donors, most TCR sequences were observed very rarely, whereas some public TCRs were present in many individuals. In a later analysis, 16,951 TCR beta sequences were associated with specific HLA alleles at a false discovery rate of 0.05.

Library prep was done by the immunoSEQ multiplex PCR assay. For the multiplex PCR, a mixture combining 60 forward primers for TCR Vbeta segments and 13 reverse primers for TCR Jbeta segments was used. Amplification of the CDR3 region of rearranged TCR beta genes was performed with a multiplex PCR assay on genomic DNA. The Illumina HiSeq System was used to sequence the amplified TCR beta libraries as 87-base-pair reads. Under the source paper's analysis protocol: A later analysis tallied about 77 million unique TCR beta chains across the roughly 610 repertoires, and approximately 12 million of those chains were shared by two or more donors. Raw reads were error-corrected and collapsed into unique sequences with a nearest-neighbor algorithm that merged closely related sequences to remove PCR and sequencing errors. V, D and J gene segments were assigned by aligning CDR3 sequences to IMGT reference sequences. For a sequence to be retained, a match of at least six nucleotides was required to both a V gene segment and a J gene segment. A rearrangement was called productive if the CDR3 had no stop codons and remained in frame with V and J, and every other rearrangement was called non-productive. Following IMGT convention, CDR3 was defined as the stretch from the second conserved V-encoded cysteine to the conserved J-encoded phenylalanine. In an earlier analysis of just under 600 of the donors, sequences lacking an unambiguous match to a single V gene segment were excluded. In an earlier analysis of several hundred of the donors, V segments were called functional above 56.7% productive rearrangements and were called segregating when the between-donor standard deviation exceeded 5%. To diagnose cytomegalovirus status from the catalog of TCR beta chain sequences, a statistical classification framework was built. V and J gene assignment, in a later analysis, came from comparing TCR nucleotide sequences with IMGT/GENE-DB human TR gene sequences. In a later analysis, CDR3 sequences and most-parsimonious VDJ recombination scenarios were assigned using the TCRdist pipeline. A later analysis defined each TCR beta chain by its CDR3 amino acid sequence plus V-gene family, and excluded reads lacking a unique V-gene family. To address suspected cross-contamination and a sequencing artifact, a later analysis removed a few hundred highly shared, low-generation-probability nucleotide sequences. A later analysis calculated a clonal expansion index for each public chain from normalized within-repertoire ranks of inferred template counts. In a later analysis, generation probabilities were computed with a VDJ recombination model fitted to out-of-frame rearrangements, and the resulting probabilities were checked against IGoR. In a later analysis, hypergeometric tests were used to score TCR-TCR, TCR-HLA and TCR-CMV co-occurrence, with a repertoire-size bias correction applied to TCR pairs. To estimate false discovery rates, a later analysis permuted the HLA or CMV assignments 20 times. In a later analysis, co-occurring TCRs were grouped using DBSCAN, with TCRdist sequence similarity added in when clustering inside HLA-allele-positive subsets. Co-occurrence clustering excluded repertoires with fewer than 30,000 or more than 120,000 public chains, plus five with anomalous nucleotide sharing. In its TCRdb copy, this immuneACCESS table keeps in-frame sequences only and misses some clones. Where compared with another copy, unresolved V genes explain less than half of these, and the others have no known cause. V and J calls and clone size come straight from that table; D and trimming were deduced from the DNA. Across this sample there are 85,000 to 130,000 clones, with less than 85% seen only once. The ten largest make up around 3.4% of the sample.

The cohort comprised around 690 healthy bone marrow donors. All cohort members were sampled while nominally healthy, although unrecorded immune exposures were likely present. The donor was CMV seronegative and was included in the group of a few hundred seronegative cohort members. Every donor gave a peripheral blood sample, and the peripheral blood mononuclear cells from that sample were used for TCR beta sequencing. The Qiagen DNeasy Blood Extraction Kit was used to extract genomic DNA from the blood cell samples. The clonotype originates from a man aged 60-69 years in good health and CMV-seronegative. The sequence links TRBV27 to TRBJ1-2; 11 central bases correspond to TRBD1. The sample consisted of PBMCs. The sequenced DNA is TGTGCCAGCAGTCCCCGGACAGGGGGCGCTCATGGCTACACCTTC. Its protein reads: CASSPRTGGAHGYTF.